The 23 T cell receptor beta chains in this list originate from one sample, sequenced in a study of cytomegalovirus exposure and HLA in healthy donors. The primer mix had 60 Vbeta and 13 Jbeta primers. Sequenced by immunoSEQ multiplex PCR; TCRdb stores in-frame clones only, minus some. In the table there are about 180,000 clones, around 80% of which are singletons. Sequenced material: PBMCs. These receptors were collected from a girl aged 10 to 17 in good health and CMV-seropositive.

The rearrangement joins TRBV7-3 to TRBJ2-2; TRBD1 aligns across 8 bases. V lost 5 bases, J lost 1 base, and 12 bases stayed unmatched. This CDR3 contains 18 residues. Germline V CDR1 and CDR2: SGHTA, FQGTGA. This CDR3 reads CASSLSPGQELNTGELFF. The CDR3 DNA follows: TGTGCCAGCAGCCTCTCGCCGGGACAGGAATTGAACACCGGGGAGCTGTTTTTT.

The chain has TRBV6-6 and TRBJ1-1; TRBD1 might be the D (6 bases). With 7 bases removed from V and 6 bases from J, the gap between germline ends came to 21 bases. From germline, CDR1 is MNHNY and CDR2 SVGAGI (reference sequence). The CDR3 covers 15 residues. In DNA form, the CDR3 reads TGTGCCAGCAACATACAGGGCTCAGAAGATTCTGAAGCTTTCTTT. It specifies CASNIQGSEDSEAFF.

The chain recombines TRBV11-2 with TRBJ2-5; no clear D gene. CDR1 is SGHAT and CDR2 is FQNNGV in the germline V gene. V shed 2 bases and J shed 3 bases, with 4 bases lying between them. This CDR3 contains 12 residues. The CDR3 coding sequence is TGTGCCAGCAGCTTACAGGAAGAGACCCAGTACTTC. As protein: CASSLQEETQYF.

The chain uses TRBV29-1 and TRBJ2-1, with TRBD1 matching 10 bases. CDR1 and CDR2 (germline): SQVTM, ANQGSEA. The CDR3 is made up of 14 amino acids. Losses at the gene ends were 6 bases for V and 7 bases for J; bases not matched to a gene: 9. The CDR3 spells CSVADRGRLNEQFF. DNA for the CDR3: TGCAGCGTGGCCGACAGGGGGCGCTTGAATGAGCAGTTCTTC.

As regards this clone: The same CDR3 also results from other DNA sequences found in this sample. V is TRBV7-2 and J is TRBJ1-1; D remains unclear. The V gene's germline CDR1 is SGHTA and CDR2 FQGNSA. Trimming stripped 6 bases from V and 2 bases from J, with 10 bases between. CDR3 size: 13 residues. The DNA of the CDR3 is TGTGCCAGCAGGGTCTACCGAAACACTGAAGCTTTCTTT. Protein sequence: CASRVYRNTEAFF.

The chain uses TRBV11-2 and TRBJ1-1, with TRBD1 as a possible D gene (5 bases). The CDR3 loop spans 14 amino acids. V was pared by 1 base and J by 3 bases, with 9 bases between. The V gene's germline CDR1 is SGHAT and CDR2 FQNNGV. The CDR3 DNA reads as TGTGCCAGCAGCTTAGCCGGAGGGGACACTGAAGCTTTCTTT. This sequence encodes CASSLAGGDTEAFF.

This clone occurred a few times. CDR3 region: CASSPGQSNTEAFF. The CDR3 nucleotides are TGTGCCAGCTCACCAGGACAGTCGAACACTGAAGCTTTCTTT. The V call is TRBV18, the J call TRBJ1-1, with a tentative D call TRBD1 (6 bases). The CDR3 has 14 residues. CDR1 and CDR2 (germline): KGHSH, LQKENI. Between the trimmed V and J ends, which lost 2 bases and 1 base, there was a span of 8 bases.

The V call is TRBV15, the J call TRBJ2-1, with 8 nucleotides matching TRBD2. The trim removed 1 base at V and 0 bases at J, leaving 8 bases unmatched. Germline CDR1 reads LNHNV; CDR2 reads YYDKDF (reference sequence). This CDR3 is built from 18 residues. The CDR3 DNA is TGTGCCACCAGCAGAGGCCGACCAGGGACTAGCTCCTACAATGAGCAGTTCTTC. It yields the protein CATSRGRPGTSSYNEQFF.

The rearrangement uses TRBV27 and TRBJ2-7, with unresolved D. The CDR3 is 15 amino acids. Germline lookup yields CDR1 MNHEY and CDR2 SMNVEV (reference sequence). With 5 bases removed from V and 1 base from J, the gap between germline ends came to 15 bases. CDR3 DNA: TGTGCCAGCAGTCCCCTCCTACAGCTGTCCTACGAGCAGTACTTC. It translates to CASSPLLQLSYEQYF.

The chain uses TRBV7-9 and TRBJ1-3; D is possibly TRBD1 (6 bases). Germline CDR1 SEHNR, CDR2 FQNEAQ (reference sequence). CDR3 length equals 14 residues. With 5 bases removed from V and 1 base from J, the gap between germline ends came to 9 bases. The CDR3 DNA is TGTGCCAGCAGCCCCGGACAGTCTGGAAACACCATATATTTT. This codes for CASSPGQSGNTIYF.

V and J are TRBV5-1 and TRBJ2-2; 7 nucleotides match TRBD1. V shed 4 bases, J shed 1 base, and the junction held 10 bases outside the gene matches. Germline CDR1 and CDR2: SGHRS and YFSETQ. The CDR3 extends over 17 amino acids. CDR3 protein: CASSSAPGQENTGELFF. The CDR3 DNA reads TGCGCCAGCAGCAGTGCTCCCGGACAGGAGAACACCGGGGAGCTGTTTTTT.

CDR3 loop: CASSVATFDQETQYF. Here the CDR3 DNA reads TGTGCCAGCAGCGTAGCTACTTTTGACCAAGAGACCCAGTACTTC. The chain links TRBV9 to TRBJ2-5; D is unresolved. The V gene lost 0 bases and the J gene lost 0 bases, with 9 bases spanning the gap. CDR1 is SGDLS, CDR2 YYNGEE, per germline. CDR3 length: 15 amino acids. Looking up the rest from reference TRBV9 and TRBJ2-5 gives the full variable domain: DSGVTQTPKHLITATGQRVTLRCSPRSGDLSVYWYQQSLDQGLQFLIQYYNGEERAKGNILERFSAQQFPDLHSELNLSSLELGDSALYFCASSVATFDQETQYFGPGTRLLVL.

Concerning this clone itself: At one boundary the junction diverges from the germline segment, which might be a read error. This sequence joins TRBV6-5 and TRBJ2-2; 7 bases match TRBD1. The CDR3 spans 15 residues. Germline V gene sequence: CDR1 MNHEY, CDR2 SVGAGI. The CDR3 is CASSRDRAKTGELFF. The CDR3 nucleotides read TGTGCCAGCAGCCGAGACAGGGCGAAGACCGGGGAGCTGTTTTTT.

This sequence joins TRBV15 and TRBJ2-4; D possibly corresponds to TRBD2 (6 bases). CDR1 and CDR2 (germline): LNHNV, YYDKDF (reference sequence). CDR3 length: 13 residues. Trimming removed 11 bases from V and 3 bases from J, with 14 bases in between. The CDR3 is CAVSGTFKNIQYF. The CDR3 nucleotides read TGTGCCGTATCCGGGACTTTCAAAAACATTCAGTACTTC.

The chain is built from TRBV19 and TRBJ1-5; 9 nucleotides align to TRBD1. Per the germline V gene, CDR1 is LNHDA and CDR2 is SQIVND (reference sequence). The CDR3 totals 16 residues. The J segment lost 5 bases and the V segment lost 3 bases, leaving 8 bases of the junction unmatched. The CDR3 is CASSIIQGARDQPQHF. The CDR3, as DNA: TGTGCCAGTAGTATCATACAGGGGGCGAGGGATCAGCCCCAGCATTTT.

The chain couples TRBV10-3 to TRBJ2-7; 7 bases match TRBD1. The CDR3 covers 19 residues. CDR1 and CDR2 (germline): ENHRY, SYGVKD. V trimming: 4 bases; J trimming: 2 bases; junction bases outside the gene matches: 20. Written as DNA, the CDR3 is TGTGCCATCAGTGGAAGACAGGGAATCGGAGTTAAGGGGACCTACGAGCAGTACTTC. As protein: CAISGRQGIGVKGTYEQYF.

The rearrangement links TRBV14 to TRBJ1-2; D unclear. This CDR3 spans 14 amino acids. V was shortened by 1 base and J by 8 bases, with 14 bases between the two germline ends. Germline V gene data show CDR1 as SGHDN and CDR2 as FVKESK. The CDR3 loop reads CASSQGAREWGYTF. The DNA for the CDR3 is TGTGCCAGCAGCCAAGGGGCGCGGGAATGGGGCTACACCTTC.

V and J are TRBV29-1 and TRBJ2-7; TRBD2 matches 10 bases. Trimming removed 6 bases from V and 0 bases from J; junction bases left unmatched: 5. The CDR3 contains 14 residues. Germline V CDR1 and CDR2: SQVTM, ANQGSEA. CDR3 nucleotide sequence: TGCAGCGTCCGCCCTAGCGGGGGCTCCTACGAGCAGTACTTC. Its protein product is CSVRPSGGSYEQYF.

The chain combines TRBV18 with TRBJ1-5, with 7 bases lining up with TRBD1. Germline values: CDR1 KGHSH, CDR2 LQKENI. V gave up 3 bases and J gave up 3 bases; unmatched junction bases: 5. The CDR3 extends over 15 amino acids. The CDR3 sequence is CASSPTGKNNQPQHF. CDR3 in DNA: TGTGCCAGCTCACCGACAGGGAAGAACAATCAGCCCCAGCATTTT. Full variable domain (remainder filled in from reference TRBV18 and TRBJ1-5): NAGVMQNPRHLVRRRGQEARLRCSPMKGHSHVYWYRQLPEEGLKFMVYLQKENIIDESGMPKERFSAEFPKEGPSILRIQQVVRGDSAAYFCASSPTGKNNQPQHFGDGTRLSIL.

The table lists this clone with a count of one. V and J are TRBV5-1 and TRBJ2-7; 10 positions agree with TRBD1. V lost 4 bases and J lost 5; bases outside the gene matches: 6. Looked up from germline, CDR1 is SGHRS and CDR2 is YFSETQ. The CDR3 contains 14 residues. The CDR3: CASSRDRGRNEQYF. For the CDR3, the DNA is TGCGCCAGCAGCCGGGACAGGGGTAGGAACGAGCAGTACTTC.

The V and J genes are TRBV2 and TRBJ2-7; 10 bases match TRBD2. Germline V gene sequence: CDR1 SNHLY, CDR2 FYNNEI. V lost 2 bases and J lost 7; bases outside the gene matches: 8. There are 15 residues in the CDR3. The CDR3: CASSEHLAGVGEQYF. The CDR3 bases are TGTGCCAGCAGTGAACATCTAGCGGGAGTTGGTGAGCAGTACTTC.

The rearrangement uses TRBV11-2 and TRBJ2-1; TRBD2 matches at 9 bases. V lost 2 bases to trimming and J lost 2 bases; unmatched junction nucleotides: 7. CDR1 SGHAT and CDR2 FQNNGV come from the germline V gene. This CDR3 region has 17 residues. This CDR3 is CASSLRLAEPAYNEQFF. CDR3 nucleotide sequence: TGTGCCAGCAGCTTAAGACTAGCGGAACCCGCCTACAATGAGCAGTTCTTC. The variable domain in full, with the rest retrieved from reference TRBV11-2 and TRBJ2-1, is EAGVAQSPRYKIIEKRQSVAFWCNPISGHATLYWYQQILGQGPKLLIQFQNNGVVDDSQLPKDRFSAERLKGVDSTLKIQPAKLEDSAVYLCASSLRLAEPAYNEQFFGPGTRLTVL.

The chain links TRBV11-2 to TRBJ2-5; TRBD1 matches 8 bases. The CDR3 has 16 amino acids. Looked up from germline, CDR1 is SGHAT and CDR2 is FQNNGV. The ends lost 2 bases at V and 5 bases at J; junction bases unmatched: 10. CDR3: CASSLLRTGWGETQYF. CDR3 DNA sequence: TGTGCCAGCAGCTTACTTAGGACAGGGTGGGGGGAGACCCAGTACTTC.